This entry describes one TCR beta chain. Following RNA extraction, reverse transcription yielded cDNA that acted as the sequencing template. Generated by immunoSEQ multiplex PCR, the TCRdb table keeps only in-frame clones and is missing some. The sample shows roughly 120,000 clones, around two fifths of them seen only once. Trimming took 3 bases from V and 7 from J, leaving 13 bases between them. This CDR3 comprises 14 residues. Germline CDR1 reads SGHRS; CDR2 reads YFSETQ. This entry belongs to a study of CD8+ T cells in alopecia areata. Source material: CD4+ T cells sorted from blood. The chain uses TRBV5-1 and TRBJ2-2, with D hard to call. The sequence was obtained from a human donor with alopecia areata. CDR3 DNA sequence: TGCGCCAGCAGCTGGACCCTCTCAGGCGGGGAGCTGTTTTTT. It yields the protein CASSWTLSGGELFF.